This T cell receptor (beta chain) was retrieved from a study of CD8 T cells in ankylosing spondylitis. Study-level findings and limits: There was a TCR beta motif, made of 7 to 9 highly homologous variants, that appeared characteristic of ankylosing spondylitis blood.

This clonotype was detected ten times or more. Its specificity is unknown. The CDR3 loop spans 14 amino acids. Trimming removed 3 bases at V and 6 bases at J, with 11 bases between. The V gene's germline CDR1 is MDHEN and CDR2 SYDVKM. TCRdb called the 5' RACE reads again in MiXCR, with one record for every CDR3 protein. The sample has more than 300,000 distinct CDR3 sequences; 6.5% to 10% are singletons. V gene TRBV28 combines with J gene TRBJ2-2; no clear D gene. The sample consisted of blood, either unsorted or a sorted T cell fraction (not recorded which). The sequence came from a male donor with ankylosing spondylitis. Here the CDR3 reads CASSFKGFAGELFF. CDR3 coding DNA: TGTGCCAGCAGTTTCAAAGGGTTCGCCGGGGAGCTGTTTTTT.